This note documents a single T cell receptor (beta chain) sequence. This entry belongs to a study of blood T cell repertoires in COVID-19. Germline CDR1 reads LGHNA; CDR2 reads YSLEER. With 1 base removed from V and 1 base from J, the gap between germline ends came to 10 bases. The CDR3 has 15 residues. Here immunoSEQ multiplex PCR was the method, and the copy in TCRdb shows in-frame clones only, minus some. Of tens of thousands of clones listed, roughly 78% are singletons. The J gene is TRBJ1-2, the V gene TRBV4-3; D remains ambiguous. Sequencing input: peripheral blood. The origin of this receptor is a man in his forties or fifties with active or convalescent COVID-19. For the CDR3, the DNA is TGCGCCAGCAGCCAAGCGCGGGATTATAACTATGGCTACACCTTC. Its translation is CASSQARDYNYGYTF.